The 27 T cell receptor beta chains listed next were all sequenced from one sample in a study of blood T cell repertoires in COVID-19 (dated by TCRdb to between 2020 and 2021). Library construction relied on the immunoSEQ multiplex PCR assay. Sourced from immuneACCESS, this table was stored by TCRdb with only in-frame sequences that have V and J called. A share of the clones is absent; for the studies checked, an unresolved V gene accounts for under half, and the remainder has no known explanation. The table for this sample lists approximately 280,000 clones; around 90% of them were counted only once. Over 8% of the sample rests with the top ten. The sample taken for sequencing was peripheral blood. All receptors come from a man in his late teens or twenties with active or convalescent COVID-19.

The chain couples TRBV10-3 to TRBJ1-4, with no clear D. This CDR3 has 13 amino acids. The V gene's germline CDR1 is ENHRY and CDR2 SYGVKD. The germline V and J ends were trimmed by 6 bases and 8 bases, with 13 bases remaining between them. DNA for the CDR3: TGTGCCATCAGCGACCCCGGGGTGGAAAAACTGTTTTTT. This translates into CAISDPGVEKLFF.

Here the CDR3 reads CASSANRVDGYTF. CDR3 bases: TGTGCCAGCAGTGCGAACAGGGTTGATGGCTACACCTTC. The chain employs TRBV12-3 or TRBV12-4 and TRBJ1-2; D possibly corresponds to TRBD1 (6 bases). The CDR3 loop spans 13 amino acids. Trimming pared 5 bases from V and 6 bases from J, leaving 13 bases between.

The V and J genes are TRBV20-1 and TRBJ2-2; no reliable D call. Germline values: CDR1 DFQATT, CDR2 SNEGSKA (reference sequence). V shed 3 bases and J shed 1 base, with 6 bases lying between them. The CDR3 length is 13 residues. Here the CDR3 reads CSASSGNTGELFF. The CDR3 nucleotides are TGCAGTGCTAGTTCGGGGAACACCGGGGAGCTGTTTTTT.

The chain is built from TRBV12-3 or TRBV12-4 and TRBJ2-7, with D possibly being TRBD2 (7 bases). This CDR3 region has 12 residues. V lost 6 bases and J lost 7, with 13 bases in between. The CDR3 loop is CASSRGAREQYF. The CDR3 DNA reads TGTGCCAGCAGCCGGGGGGCGCGGGAGCAGTACTTC.

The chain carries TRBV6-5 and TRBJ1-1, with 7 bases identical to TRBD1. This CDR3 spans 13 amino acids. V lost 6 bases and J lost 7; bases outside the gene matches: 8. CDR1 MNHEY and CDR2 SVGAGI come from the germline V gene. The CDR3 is CASRRQGTLEAFF. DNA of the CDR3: TGTGCCAGCAGAAGACAGGGAACGCTTGAAGCTTTCTTT.

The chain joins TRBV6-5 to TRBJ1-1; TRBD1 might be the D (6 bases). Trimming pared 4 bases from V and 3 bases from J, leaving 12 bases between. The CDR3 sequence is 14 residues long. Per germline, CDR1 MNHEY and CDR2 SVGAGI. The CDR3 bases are TGTGCCAGCAGTTTTTGGGAGGGGGACACTGAAGCTTTCTTT. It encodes CASSFWEGDTEAFF.

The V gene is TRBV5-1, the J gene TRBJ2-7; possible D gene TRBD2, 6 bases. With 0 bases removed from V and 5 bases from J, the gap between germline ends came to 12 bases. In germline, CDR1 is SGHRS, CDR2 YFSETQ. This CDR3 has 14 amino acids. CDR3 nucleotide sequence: TGCGCCAGCAGCTTGGTCGGGGCTAGCGACGAGCAGTACTTC. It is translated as CASSLVGASDEQYF.

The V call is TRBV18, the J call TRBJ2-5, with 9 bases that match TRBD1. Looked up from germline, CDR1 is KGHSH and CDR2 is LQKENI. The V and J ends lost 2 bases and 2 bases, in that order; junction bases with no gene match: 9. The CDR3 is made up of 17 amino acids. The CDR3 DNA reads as TGTGCCAGCTCACCATTGAAGGGACAGGGCTTTCAAGAGACCCAGTACTTC. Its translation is CASSPLKGQGFQETQYF.

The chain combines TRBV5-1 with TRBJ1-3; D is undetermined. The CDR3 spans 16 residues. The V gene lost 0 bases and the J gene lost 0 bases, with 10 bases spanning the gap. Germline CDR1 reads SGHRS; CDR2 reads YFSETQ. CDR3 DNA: TGCGCCAGCAGCTTGGATTCAGGAGGCTCTGGAAACACCATATATTTT. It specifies CASSLDSGGSGNTIYF.

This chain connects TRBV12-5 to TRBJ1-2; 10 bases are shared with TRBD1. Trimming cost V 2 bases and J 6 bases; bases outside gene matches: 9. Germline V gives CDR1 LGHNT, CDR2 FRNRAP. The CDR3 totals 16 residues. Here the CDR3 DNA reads TGTGCTAGTGGTTTGCCCCTCCCCGGGACAGGGGATGGCTACACCTTC. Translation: CASGLPLPGTGDGYTF.

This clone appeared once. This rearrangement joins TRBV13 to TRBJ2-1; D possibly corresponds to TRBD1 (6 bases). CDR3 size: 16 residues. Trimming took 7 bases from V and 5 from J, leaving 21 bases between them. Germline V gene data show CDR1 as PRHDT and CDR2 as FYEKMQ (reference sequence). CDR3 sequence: CASTQSLPTGNNEQFF. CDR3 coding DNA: TGTGCCAGCACCCAATCCCTCCCGACAGGCAACAATGAGCAGTTCTTC. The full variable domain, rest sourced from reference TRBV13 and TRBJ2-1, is AAGVIQSPRHLIKEKRETATLKCYPIPRHDTVYWYQQGPGQDPQFLISFYEKMQSDKGSIPDRFSAQQFSDYHSELNMSSLELGDSALYFCASTQSLPTGNNEQFFGPGTRLTVL.

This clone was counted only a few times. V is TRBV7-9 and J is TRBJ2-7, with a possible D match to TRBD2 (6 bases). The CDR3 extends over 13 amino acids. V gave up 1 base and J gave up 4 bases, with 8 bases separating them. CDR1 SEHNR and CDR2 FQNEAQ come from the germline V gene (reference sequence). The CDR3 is CASSLGAGYEQYF. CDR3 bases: TGTGCCAGCAGCTTAGGAGCGGGTTACGAGCAGTACTTC.

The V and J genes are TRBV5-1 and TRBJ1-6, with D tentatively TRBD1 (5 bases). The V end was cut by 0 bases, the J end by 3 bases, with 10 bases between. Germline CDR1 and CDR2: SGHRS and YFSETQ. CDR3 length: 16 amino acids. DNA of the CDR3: TGCGCCAGCAGCTTGGGCGGGGGAATCTATAATTCACCCCTCCACTTT. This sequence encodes CASSLGGGIYNSPLHF.

CDR3 residues: CSASLAGGPGEQFF. The CDR3 DNA is TGCAGTGCTAGTTTAGCGGGGGGGCCAGGTGAGCAGTTCTTC. This chain connects TRBV20-1 to TRBJ2-1; 11 bases are shared with TRBD2. Germline lookup yields CDR1 DFQATT and CDR2 SNEGSKA (reference sequence). V gave up 3 bases and J gave up 9 bases; unmatched junction bases: 7. The CDR3 is 14 residues long.

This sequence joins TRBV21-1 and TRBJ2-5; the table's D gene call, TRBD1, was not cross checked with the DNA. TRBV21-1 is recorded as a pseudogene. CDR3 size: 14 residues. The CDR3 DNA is TGTGCCAGCAGCAACCGACAGTCTCAAGAGACCCAGTACTTC. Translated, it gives CASSNRQSQETQYF.

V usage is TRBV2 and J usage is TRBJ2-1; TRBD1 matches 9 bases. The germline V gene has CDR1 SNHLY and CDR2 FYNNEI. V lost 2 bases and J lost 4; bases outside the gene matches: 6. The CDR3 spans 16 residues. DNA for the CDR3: TGTGCCAGCAGTGAATATGGGACAGGGCCATACAATGAGCAGTTCTTC. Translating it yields CASSEYGTGPYNEQFF.

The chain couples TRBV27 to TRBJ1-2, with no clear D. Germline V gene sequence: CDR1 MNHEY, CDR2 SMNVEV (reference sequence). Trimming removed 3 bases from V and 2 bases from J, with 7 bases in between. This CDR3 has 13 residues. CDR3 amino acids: CASSFFLNYGYTF. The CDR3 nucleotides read TGTGCCAGCAGTTTTTTTCTCAACTATGGCTACACCTTC.

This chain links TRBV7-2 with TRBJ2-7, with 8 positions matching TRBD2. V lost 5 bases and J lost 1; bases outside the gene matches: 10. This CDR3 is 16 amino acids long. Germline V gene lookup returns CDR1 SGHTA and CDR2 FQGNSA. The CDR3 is CASSPGGSRGSYEQYF. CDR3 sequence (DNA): TGTGCCAGCAGCCCGGGGGGGTCTCGCGGGTCCTACGAGCAGTACTTC.

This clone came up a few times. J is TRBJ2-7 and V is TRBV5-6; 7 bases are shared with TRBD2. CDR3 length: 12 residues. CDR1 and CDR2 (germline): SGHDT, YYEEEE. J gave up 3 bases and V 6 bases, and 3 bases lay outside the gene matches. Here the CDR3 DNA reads TGTGCCAGCACGGGACTACTCTACGAGCAGTACTTC. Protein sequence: CASTGLLYEQYF.

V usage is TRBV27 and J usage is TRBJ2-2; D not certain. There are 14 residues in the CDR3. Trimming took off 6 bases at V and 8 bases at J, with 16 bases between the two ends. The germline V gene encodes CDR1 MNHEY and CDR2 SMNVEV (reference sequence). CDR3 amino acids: CASSFTPGPGELFF. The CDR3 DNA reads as TGTGCCAGCAGCTTCACCCCCGGTCCGGGGGAGCTGTTTTTT.

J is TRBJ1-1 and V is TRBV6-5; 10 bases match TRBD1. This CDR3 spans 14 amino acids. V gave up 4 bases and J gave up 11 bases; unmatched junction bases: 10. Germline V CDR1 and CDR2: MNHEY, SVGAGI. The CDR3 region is CASSSGTGAWLAFF. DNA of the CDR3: TGTGCCAGCAGTTCCGGGACAGGGGCCTGGTTGGCTTTCTTT.

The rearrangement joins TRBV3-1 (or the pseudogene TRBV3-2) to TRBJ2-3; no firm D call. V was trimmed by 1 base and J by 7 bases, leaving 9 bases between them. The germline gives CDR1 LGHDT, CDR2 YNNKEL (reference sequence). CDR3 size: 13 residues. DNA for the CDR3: TGTGCCAGCAGCCAAGGTACGGTACATACGCAGTATTTT. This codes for CASSQGTVHTQYF.

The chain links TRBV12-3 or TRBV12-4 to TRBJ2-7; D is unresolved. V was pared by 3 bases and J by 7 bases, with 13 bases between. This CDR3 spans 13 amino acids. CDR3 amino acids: CASSLATMREQYF. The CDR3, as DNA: TGTGCCAGCAGTTTGGCCACGATGAGGGAGCAGTACTTC.

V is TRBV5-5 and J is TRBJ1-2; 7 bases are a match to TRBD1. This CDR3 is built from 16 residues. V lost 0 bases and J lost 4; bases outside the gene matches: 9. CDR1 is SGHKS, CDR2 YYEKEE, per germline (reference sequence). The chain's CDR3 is CASSLGLGQAAYGYTF. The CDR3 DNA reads TGTGCCAGCAGCTTGGGCCTCGGACAGGCCGCCTATGGCTACACCTTC.

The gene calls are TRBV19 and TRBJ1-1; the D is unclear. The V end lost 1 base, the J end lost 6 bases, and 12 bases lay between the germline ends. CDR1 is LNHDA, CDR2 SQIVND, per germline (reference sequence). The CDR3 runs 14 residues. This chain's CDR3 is CASSIGPVSPEAFF. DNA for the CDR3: TGTGCCAGTAGTATAGGGCCGGTTAGCCCTGAAGCTTTCTTT. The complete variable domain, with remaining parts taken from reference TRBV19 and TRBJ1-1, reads DGGITQSPKYLFRKEGQNVTLSCEQNLNHDAMYWYRQDPGQGLRLIYYSQIVNDFQKGDIAEGYSVSREKKESFPLTVTSAQKNPTAFYLCASSIGPVSPEAFFGQGTRLTVV.

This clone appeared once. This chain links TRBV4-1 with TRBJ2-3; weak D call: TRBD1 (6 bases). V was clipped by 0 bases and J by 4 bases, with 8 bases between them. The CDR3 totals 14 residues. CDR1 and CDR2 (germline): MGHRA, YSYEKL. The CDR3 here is CASSQDSGADTQYF. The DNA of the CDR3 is TGCGCCAGCAGCCAAGATTCAGGGGCAGATACGCAGTATTTT.

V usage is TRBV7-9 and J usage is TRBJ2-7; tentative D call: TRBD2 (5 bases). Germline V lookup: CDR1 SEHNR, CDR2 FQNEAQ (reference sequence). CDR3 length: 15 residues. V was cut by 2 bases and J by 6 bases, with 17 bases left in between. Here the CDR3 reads CASSLSREGKSEQYF. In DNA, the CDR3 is TGTGCCAGCAGCTTAAGTCGTGAGGGTAAAAGCGAGCAGTACTTC.